Presented here are 11 T cell receptor beta chains from one specimen sequenced in a study of early T cells in non-severe SARS-CoV-2 infection. TCRdb fed the 5' RACE reads into MiXCR, producing one record per CDR3 protein. The sample holds fewer than 55,000 distinct CDR3 sequences; 7% to 8% are singletons and the top ten take 7% to 10%. The specimen sequenced was whole blood. Receptors originate from an adult who was a healthcare worker with PCR-confirmed SARS-CoV-2 infection or an uninfected control (not recorded which).

This clonotype was observed many times. V usage is TRBV6-1 and J usage is TRBJ1-4; the D is unclear. The CDR3 length is 13 residues. CDR1 MNHNS and CDR2 SASEGT come from the germline V gene. V was pared by 7 bases and J by 7 bases, with 13 bases between. CDR3 sequence (DNA): TGTGCCAGCACTCGAATTGCAAGTGAAAAACTGTTTTTT. Its translation is CASTRIASEKLFF.

The rearrangement uses TRBV6-2 or TRBV6-3 and TRBJ1-1, with 10 bases lining up with TRBD1. CDR1 MNHEY and CDR2 SVGEGT come from the germline V gene. CDR3 size: 16 residues. V shed 2 bases, J shed 5 bases, and the junction held 8 bases outside the gene matches. This CDR3 reads CASSYRRDRGMTEAFF. In nucleotides, the CDR3 is TGTGCCAGCAGTTACCGCCGGGACAGGGGCATGACTGAAGCTTTCTTT.

V usage is TRBV20-1 and J usage is TRBJ2-7, with D possibly TRBD1 on 7 matching bases. Trimming removed 6 bases at V and 3 bases at J, with 18 bases between. The CDR3 extends over 14 amino acids. Germline V gives CDR1 DFQATT, CDR2 SNEGSKA (reference sequence). DNA of the CDR3: TGCAGTGCGCCCGGAGGGGGCCAGAGCTACGAGCAGTACTTC. It translates to CSAPGGGQSYEQYF.

The table lists this clonotype with a few counts. The chain recombines TRBV7-9 with TRBJ2-5; no clear D. Germline-derived CDR1 and CDR2 are SEHNR and FQNEAQ (reference sequence). Trimming took 3 bases from V and 5 from J, leaving 7 bases between them. This CDR3 comprises 12 residues. Here the CDR3 reads CASSFGRETQYF. Here the CDR3 DNA reads TGTGCCAGCAGCTTCGGTCGGGAGACCCAGTACTTC.

This clonotype occurred many times. The chain links TRBV7-9 to TRBJ1-5; D gene uncertain. Between the trimmed V and J ends, which lost 4 bases and 9 bases, there was a span of 10 bases. This CDR3 spans 12 amino acids. From germline, CDR1 is SEHNR and CDR2 FQNEAQ (reference sequence). CDR3 region: CASSSEIGPQHF. The CDR3 DNA is TGTGCCAGCAGCTCAGAAATTGGGCCCCAGCATTTT.

There are many counts of this clonotype. The chain joins TRBV2 to TRBJ2-1; D call uncertain. V dropped 4 bases and J dropped 0 bases, with 7 bases sitting between them. Germline CDR1 and CDR2: SNHLY and FYNNEI. CDR3 length: 14 residues. The CDR3 reads CASSVSGSYNEQFF. The CDR3 DNA reads as TGTGCCAGCAGTGTGTCAGGCTCCTACAATGAGCAGTTCTTC.

This clonotype has at least ten counts. The rearrangement uses TRBV4-2 and TRBJ1-1; D is ambiguous. This CDR3 has 15 amino acids. CDR1 and CDR2 (germline): LGHNA, YNFKEQ. The V end was cut by 0 bases, the J end by 1 base, with 9 bases between. In DNA, the CDR3 is TGTGCCAGCAGCCAAGACAGGCAGCAGAACACTGAAGCTTTCTTT. It encodes CASSQDRQQNTEAFF.

This clonotype occurred a few times. V and J are TRBV24-1 and TRBJ1-5; maybe TRBD1 (5 bases). CDR1 KGHDR and CDR2 SFDVKD come from the germline V gene. CDR3 length equals 17 residues. V was shortened by 3 bases and J by 3 bases, with 17 bases between the two germline ends. The CDR3 protein is CATSDPAGRANNQPQHF. The CDR3 DNA is TGTGCCACCAGTGATCCAGCGGGACGGGCAAACAATCAGCCCCAGCATTTT.

This clonotype was detected many times. This rearrangement joins TRBV11-3 to TRBJ2-1; 7 bases align to TRBD1. Trimming cost V 5 bases and J 8 bases; bases outside gene matches: 9. The CDR3 consists of 14 residues. Germline-derived CDR1 and CDR2 are SGHNT and YENEEA. CDR3 nucleotide sequence: TGTGCCAGCAGCCGACAGGGTAGTGTCGATGAGCAGTTCTTC. This gives the protein CASSRQGSVDEQFF.

This chain joins TRBV7-2 and TRBJ2-7, with D possibly matching TRBD1 (5 bases). The CDR3 loop spans 13 amino acids. The germline CDR1 and CDR2 sequences are SGHTA and FQGNSA. Trimming pared 5 bases from V and 1 base from J, leaving 9 bases between. In nucleotides, the CDR3 is TGTGCCAGCAGCCCGACAGATTCCTACGAGCAGTACTTC. Protein product: CASSPTDSYEQYF. Full variable domain (outside the CDR3, taken from reference TRBV7-2 and TRBJ2-7): GAGVSQSPSNKVTEKGKDVELRCDPISGHTALYWYRQSLGQGLEFLIYFQGNSAPDKSGLPSDRFSAERTGGSVSTLTIQRTQQEDSAVYLCASSPTDSYEQYFGPGTRLTVT.

The sample holds many counts of this clonotype. This chain connects TRBV28 to TRBJ2-7; D may be TRBD1 or TRBD2 (5 bases each). The germline CDR1 and CDR2 sequences are MDHEN and SYDVKM. The CDR3 runs to 17 residues. The V end was cut by 2 bases, the J end by 3 bases, with 20 bases between. The CDR3 DNA reads TGTGCCAGCAGTTTAGGGGCTACCGGGGAAATCGGCTACGAGCAGTACTTC. Its protein is CASSLGATGEIGYEQYF.